This TCR beta chain was documented in a study of T cell responses to AZD1222 COVID-19 vaccine. Background on the study: Pooling was applied to second doses at about 4 or about 12 weeks. Regarding the study as a whole: Spike-spanning, vaccine-associated CD4 TCRs were dominant at 160-218 and 743-854. Only five or six AZD1222 recipients tested seropositive at baseline. Clonal diversity was possibly underestimated, and white British individuals and females predominated among donors.

Measured with immunoSEQ multiplex PCR; TCRdb has only the in-frame clones, and not every one. The top ten hold about 1.5% of the sample, which has 130,000 or so clones, roughly 92% seen once. As for this clone: Its antigen remains unidentified.

With 6 bases clipped from V and 0 bases from J, the junction kept 12 bases outside the gene matches. CDR1 and CDR2 from the germline V gene are SGHRS and YFSETQ. The length of the CDR3 is 17 residues. V and J are TRBV5-1 and TRBJ1-5; 7 nucleotides agree with TRBD1. The specimen comprised peripheral blood, sampled on day 0 of AZD1222 vaccination. This clonotype originated in an adult in good health. The CDR3 coding sequence is TGCGCCAGCACCCCCCCCTCCAGGGGGTATAGCAATCAGCCCCAGCATTTT. Protein: CASTPPSRGYSNQPQHF.